This passage covers 10 T cell receptor beta chains from one sample sequenced in a study of T cells in localized non-small cell lung cancer. Sequencing was performed with immunoSEQ multiplex PCR; in TCRdb, only in-frame clones are kept and a portion is missing. Counted here are fewer than 25,000 clones, 80% to 95% occurring once; the ten biggest clones make up roughly 4%. The material was peripheral blood, obtained before any cancer treatment. These TCRs come from a male donor aged 60 or over with stage I squamous cell lung carcinoma.

V gene TRBV11-2 combines with J gene TRBJ2-7; 7 nucleotides line up with TRBD2. The ends lost 0 bases at V and 13 bases at J; junction bases unmatched: 6. Germline lookup yields CDR1 SGHAT and CDR2 FQNNGV. There are 12 residues in the CDR3. This CDR3 reads CASSLDALAAYF. CDR3 bases: TGTGCCAGCAGCTTAGATGCCCTAGCGGCCTACTTC. The variable domain in full, with the rest retrieved from reference TRBV11-2 and TRBJ2-7, is EAGVAQSPRYKIIEKRQSVAFWCNPISGHATLYWYQQILGQGPKLLIQFQNNGVVDDSQLPKDRFSAERLKGVDSTLKIQPAKLEDSAVYLCASSLDALAAYFGPGTRLTVT.

The chain employs TRBV28 and TRBJ1-2; TRBD1 might be the D (6 bases). V lost 6 bases and J lost 4, with 9 bases in between. Germline CDR1 and CDR2: MDHEN and SYDVKM. The CDR3 has 12 residues. CDR3 bases: TGTGCCAGCAGATTGGACAGCTATGGCTACACCTTC. It is translated as CASRLDSYGYTF.

J is TRBJ1-5 and V is TRBV6-6, with 8 bases lining up with TRBD1. The trim removed 5 bases at V and 5 bases at J, leaving 8 bases unmatched. The CDR3 is 15 amino acids. Germline V CDR1 and CDR2: MNHNY, SVGAGI (reference sequence). The CDR3 region has the DNA TGTGCCAGCAGTAGCAGGGGGCGCTGGGATCAGCCCCAGCATTTT. It is translated as CASSSRGRWDQPQHF.

This clone was detected once. The chain carries TRBV28 and TRBJ1-1; D unresolved. The germline V gene encodes CDR1 MDHEN and CDR2 SYDVKM. The CDR3 has 12 amino acids. Deletions cut 6 bases from V and 10 bases from J, with 15 bases between. The chain's CDR3 is CASSSETAGAFF. The CDR3 DNA follows: TGTGCCAGCAGCTCAGAGACGGCGGGAGCTTTCTTT.

The chain carries TRBV7-3 and TRBJ2-1; TRBD1 is a possible D gene (6 bases). V gave up 4 bases and J gave up 10 bases, with 20 bases separating them. The CDR3 runs 15 residues. Germline V gives CDR1 SGHTA, CDR2 FQGTGA. The CDR3 coding sequence is TGTGCCAGCAGCTCGATATCGGGATTTGGGGGCGAGCAGTTCTTC. It encodes CASSSISGFGGEQFF.

J is TRBJ2-7 and V is TRBV27; 9 bases fit TRBD1. The V gene end was trimmed by 6 bases and the J gene end by 5 bases; junction bases not matched to a gene: 11. Germline values: CDR1 MNHEY, CDR2 SMNVEV (reference sequence). CDR3 size: 15 residues. In DNA, the CDR3 is TGTGCCAGCAGCCCTATCGGGACAGGGACCCACGAGCAGTACTTC. This encodes CASSPIGTGTHEQYF.

The chain uses TRBV6-5 and TRBJ1-4; D is undetermined. V shed 6 bases and J shed 6 bases, with 17 bases lying between them. Germline CDR1 is MNHEY and CDR2 is SVGAGI. The CDR3 is made up of 15 amino acids. The CDR3 bases are TGTGCCAGCAGGCCAAGAGCGGGGATGGATGAAAAACTGTTTTTT. This gives the protein CASRPRAGMDEKLFF.

This chain connects TRBV6-1 to TRBJ1-4; D remains ambiguous. The CDR3 spans 15 residues. V lost 2 bases to trimming and J lost 4 bases, with 11 bases between them. The V gene's germline CDR1 is MNHNS and CDR2 SASEGT. As DNA, the CDR3 is TGTGCCAGCAGTGAAAGGCTCGGAAATAATGAAAAACTGTTTTTT. This gives the protein CASSERLGNNEKLFF.

V and J are TRBV9 and TRBJ2-1; D is perhaps TRBD1 or TRBD2 (5 bases each). The CDR3 is 16 residues long. Trimming stripped 2 bases from V and 3 bases from J, with 15 bases between. The germline V gene encodes CDR1 SGDLS and CDR2 YYNGEE. CDR3 protein: CASSVISATDYNEQFF. Here the CDR3 DNA reads TGTGCCAGCAGCGTGATTAGCGCGACAGACTACAATGAGCAGTTCTTC.

The rearrangement joins TRBV5-5 to TRBJ1-1, with D perhaps TRBD1 (5 bases). Germline CDR1 SGHKS, CDR2 YYEKEE (reference sequence). The V gene lost 0 bases and the J gene lost 10 bases, with 13 bases spanning the gap. This CDR3 region has 13 residues. The CDR3 spells CASSLVSVGGAFF. The CDR3 DNA reads as TGTGCCAGCAGCTTGGTCTCCGTGGGGGGAGCTTTCTTT.